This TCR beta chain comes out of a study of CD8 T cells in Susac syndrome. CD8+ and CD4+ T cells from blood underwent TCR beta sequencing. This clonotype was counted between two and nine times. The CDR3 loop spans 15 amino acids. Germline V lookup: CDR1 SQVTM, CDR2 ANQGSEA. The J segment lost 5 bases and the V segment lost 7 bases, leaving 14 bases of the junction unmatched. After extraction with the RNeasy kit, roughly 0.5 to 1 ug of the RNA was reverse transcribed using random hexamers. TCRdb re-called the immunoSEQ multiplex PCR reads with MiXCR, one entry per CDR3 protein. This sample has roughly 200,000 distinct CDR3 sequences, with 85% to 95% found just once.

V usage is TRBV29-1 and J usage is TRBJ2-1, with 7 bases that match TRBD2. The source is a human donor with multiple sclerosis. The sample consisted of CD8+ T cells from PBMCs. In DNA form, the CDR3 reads TGCAGCGGCCGGGGAGGGTCCAGCGGCGACAATGAGCAGTTCTTC. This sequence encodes CSGRGGSSGDNEQFF.